Listed below are T cell receptor beta chains from one sample, sequenced in a study of patients and donors after allogeneic stem cell transplantation. TCRdb reanalysed the RT-PCR reads using MiXCR and keeps one entry per CDR3 protein. The table records approximately 220,000 distinct CDR3 sequences, about 38% of them present only once. Sequenced sample: blood, either unsorted or a sorted T cell fraction (not recorded which). The receptors come from a human donor who was either an allogeneic HSCT recipient or a stem cell or donor lymphocyte infusion donor (not recorded which). It is not recorded whose cells these are; they may come from a transplant donor. Both conserved end residues are part of each CDR3. The D gene is left open where the match is weak. Size is stated for part of the rows, as once, few or many counts, or as a class when the clone is expanded.

abundance	d_gene	v_gene	j_gene	CDR3aa	CDR3nt
.	TRBD2	TRBV6-6	TRBJ2-2	CASRASGGRDTGELFF	TGTGCCAGCAGGGCTAGCGGGGGGCGGGACACCGGGGAGCTGTTTTTT
.	.	TRBV14	TRBJ1-2	CASSQVDSPYYGYTF	TGTGCCAGCAGCCAAGTTGACAGCCCGTACTATGGCTACACCTTC
.	TRBD2	TRBV12-3/TRBV12-4	TRBJ2-5	CASSLGLGQETQYF	TGTGCCAGCAGTTTGGGACTAGGCCAAGAGACCCAGTACTTC
.	.	TRBV20-1	TRBJ1-1	CSALPSLTQREAFF	TGCAGTGCTTTACCCTCCCTCACACAAAGGGAAGCTTTCTTT
once	.	TRBV28	TRBJ2-7	CASTLSSSGASYEQYF	TGTGCCAGCACCCTGTCTAGCTCAGGGGCGTCCTACGAGCAGTACTTC
few	.	TRBV27	TRBJ1-5	CASSPRIGAALSNQPQHF	TGTGCCAGCAGTCCCCGAATTGGTGCAGCACTAAGCAATCAGCCCCAGCATTTT
few	.	TRBV5-1	TRBJ2-3	CASSKRQSPGTQYF	TGCGCCAGCAGCAAAAGACAGTCCCCAGGTACGCAGTATTTT
few	TRBD1	TRBV10-3	TRBJ1-2	CAISESSGGANYGYTF	TGTGCCATCAGTGAGTCCTCAGGGGGAGCTAACTATGGCTACACCTTC
.	TRBD1	TRBV29-1	TRBJ2-3	CSVAGQGTDTQYF	TGCAGCGTTGCGGGACAGGGAACAGATACGCAGTATTTT
.	.	TRBV3-1	TRBJ1-5	CASSQEGVGNQPQHF	TGTGCCAGCAGCCAAGAAGGGGTGGGCAATCAGCCCCAGCATTTT
.	TRBD1	TRBV6-1	TRBJ1-1	CASSFRQGEAFF	TGTGCCAGCAGTTTTCGACAGGGAGAAGCTTTCTTT
.	.	TRBV18	TRBJ2-3	CASSPPRADTQYF	TGTGCCAGCTCACCACCGCGGGCAGATACGCAGTATTTT
few	TRBD2	TRBV27	TRBJ2-7	CASTTGGKNYEQYF	TGTGCCAGCACCACGGGGGGGAAGAACTACGAGCAGTACTTC
.	TRBD1	TRBV29-1	TRBJ2-7	CSAGAYRGDEQYF	TGCAGCGCTGGCGCCTACAGGGGCGACGAGCAGTACTTC
.	.	TRBV29-1	TRBJ2-7	CSVATSGASYEQYF	TGCAGCGTTGCAACCTCCGGGGCTTCCTACGAGCAGTACTTC
.	TRBD1	TRBV6-5	TRBJ2-6	CASSWTGDGANVLTF	TGTGCCAGCAGTTGGACAGGGGACGGGGCCAACGTCCTGACTTTC